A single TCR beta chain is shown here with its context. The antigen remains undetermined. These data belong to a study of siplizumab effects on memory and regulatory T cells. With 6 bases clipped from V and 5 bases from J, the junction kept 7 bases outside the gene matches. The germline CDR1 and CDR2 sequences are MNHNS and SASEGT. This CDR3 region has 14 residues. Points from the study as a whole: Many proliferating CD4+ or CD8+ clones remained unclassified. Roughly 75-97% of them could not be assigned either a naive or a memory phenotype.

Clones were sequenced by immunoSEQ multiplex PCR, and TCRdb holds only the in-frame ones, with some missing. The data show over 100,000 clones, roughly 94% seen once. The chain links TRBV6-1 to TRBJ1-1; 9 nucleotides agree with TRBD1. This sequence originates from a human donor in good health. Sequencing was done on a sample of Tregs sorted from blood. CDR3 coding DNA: TGTGCCAGCAGGCCGGGACAGGGTGTAACTGAAGCTTTCTTT. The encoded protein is CASRPGQGVTEAFF.